This TCR beta chain was identified during a study of blood T cell repertoires in COVID-19. Trimming cost V 4 bases and J 1 base, with 16 bases left between them. Germline V lookup: CDR1 ENHRY, CDR2 SYGVKD. This CDR3 contains 16 residues. Profiled with immunoSEQ multiplex PCR; TCRdb holds only in-frame clones, not every one. Here the sample spans some 420,000 clones, 85% to 90% being singletons. Individuals aged 18 to 89 years were recruited from 24 US areas. Cohort 3 donors were reported recovered after two negative PCRs, clearance, or symptom resolution. This clone was counted only a few times. The sequencing sample was made of PBMCs or T cells enriched from blood (not recorded which). This sequence originates from a young man who had recovered from COVID-19. This rearrangement joins TRBV10-3 to TRBJ2-5, with D maybe TRBD1 (6 bases). CDR3 sequence reads: CAISGTAGDAQETQYF. As DNA, the CDR3 is TGTGCCATCAGTGGGACCGCAGGGGACGCCCAAGAGACCCAGTACTTC.